This T cell receptor (beta chain) derives from a study of T-cell memory formation after mild COVID-19. Study-wide results and caveats: Clones that got smaller from day 15 to 85 had even CD4/CD8, while clones growing later tipped toward CD4+. In second-wave clones peaking day 37, SARS-CoV-2 specificity remained unconfirmed.

Via MiXCR, TCRdb re-called the 5' RACE reads, giving one row per CDR3 protein. The data contain fewer than 450,000 distinct CDR3 sequences, more than 20% of them seen just once; the ten biggest clones take up about 8.7%. Germline CDR1 and CDR2: SGHRS and YFSETQ. V was shortened by 2 bases and J by 3 bases, with 15 bases between the two germline ends. The CDR3 spans 15 residues. This clonotype occurred a few times. The antigen remains unidentified. The sequence derives from an adult woman who had mild COVID-19 (a few samples of this study predate the infection). Cell type and time point are not known. Sequences were obtained from PBMCs or a T cell subset sorted from them (not recorded which). V usage is TRBV5-1 and J usage is TRBJ2-7; possible D gene TRBD1, 5 bases. CDR3 region: CASSFQGLPDYEQYF. The CDR3 DNA is TGCGCCAGCAGCTTCCAGGGTCTACCCGACTACGAGCAGTACTTC.